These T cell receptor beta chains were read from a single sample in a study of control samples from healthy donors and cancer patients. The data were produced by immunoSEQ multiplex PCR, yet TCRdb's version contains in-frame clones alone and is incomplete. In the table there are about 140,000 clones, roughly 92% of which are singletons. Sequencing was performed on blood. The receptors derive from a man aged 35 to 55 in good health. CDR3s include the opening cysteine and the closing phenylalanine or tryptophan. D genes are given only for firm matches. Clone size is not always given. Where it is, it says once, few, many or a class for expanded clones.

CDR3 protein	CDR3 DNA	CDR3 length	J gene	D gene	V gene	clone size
CASSLLGRTGANVLTF	TGTGCCAGCAGCCTCCTAGGGAGGACTGGGGCCAACGTCCTGACTTTC	16	TRBJ2-6	NA	TRBV7-8	NA
CASSFGDSPQHF	TGTGCCAGCAGCTTCGGGGACAGCCCCCAGCATTTT	12	TRBJ1-5	TRBD1	TRBV5-6	NA
CASSQGSGASTDTQYF	TGCGCCAGCAGCCAAGGTAGCGGTGCTAGCACAGATACGCAGTATTTT	16	TRBJ2-3	NA	TRBV4-1	NA
CASRDRGGYNEQFF	TGTGCCAGCAGGGACAGGGGTGGTTACAATGAGCAGTTCTTC	14	TRBJ2-1	TRBD1	TRBV6-5	few
CASSPKTRTSYEQYF	TGTGCCAGCAGTCCTAAAACCCGGACCTCCTACGAGCAGTACTTC	15	TRBJ2-7	NA	TRBV6-5	NA
CASRLAGFYEQYF	TGTGCCAGCAGGCTAGCGGGTTTCTACGAGCAGTACTTC	13	TRBJ2-7	TRBD2	TRBV27	NA
CASSPRLAGGNAYEQYF	TGTGCCAGCAGTCCGCGACTAGCGGGAGGGAATGCCTACGAGCAGTACTTC	17	TRBJ2-7	TRBD2	TRBV27	NA
CASSQALKDNNEQFF	TGCGCCAGCAGCCAAGCACTAAAGGATAACAATGAGCAGTTCTTC	15	TRBJ2-1	NA	TRBV4-1	NA
CATSTSGTGGQKLFF	TGTGCCACCAGCACATCCGGGACAGGGGGACAAAAACTGTTTTTT	15	TRBJ1-4	TRBD1	TRBV15	NA
CASSSPTGELFF	TGTGCCAGCAGTTCCCCGACCGGGGAGCTGTTTTTT	12	TRBJ2-2	NA	TRBV27	NA
CASSYPGQGGYGYTF	TGTGCCAGCAGTTACCCGGGACAGGGTGGTTATGGCTACACCTTC	15	TRBJ1-2	TRBD1	TRBV6-2/TRBV6-3	NA
CASSQDGSGAYEQYF	TGCGCCAGCAGCCAAGACGGAAGTGGCGCCTACGAGCAGTACTTC	15	TRBJ2-7	NA	TRBV4-1	NA
CAWSAGGVGGDEQFF	TGTGCCTGGAGTGCAGGGGGCGTAGGAGGCGATGAGCAGTTCTTC	15	TRBJ2-1	TRBD1	TRBV30	once
CATSPGYEQYF	TGTGCCACCAGTCCGGGGTACGAGCAGTACTTC	11	TRBJ2-7	NA	TRBV6-5	NA
CASRQGNTDTQYF	TGTGCCAGCCGACAGGGGAACACAGATACGCAGTATTTT	13	TRBJ2-3	TRBD1	TRBV6-5	NA
CASSYSSWGDGYTF	TGTGCCAGCAGTTACTCTTCATGGGGCGATGGCTACACCTTC	14	TRBJ1-2	NA	TRBV6-5	NA
CASSFGGFYEQYF	TGTGCCAGCAGTTTCGGGGGCTTCTACGAGCAGTACTTC	13	TRBJ2-7	NA	TRBV27	NA
CATSASGEHQPQHF	TGTGCCACCAGTGCTTCCGGGGAACATCAGCCCCAGCATTTT	14	TRBJ1-5	NA	TRBV24-1	NA
CASSIEAVQGKLNTEAFF	TGTGCCAGTAGTATTGAAGCGGTACAGGGGAAACTGAACACTGAAGCTTTCTTT	18	TRBJ1-1	TRBD1	TRBV19	NA
CASSLEVWGQPYEQYF	TGTGCCAGCAGCTTAGAGGTCTGGGGACAACCTTACGAGCAGTACTTC	16	TRBJ2-7	NA	TRBV7-2	NA
CASSLRDSSGNTIYF	TGTGCCAGCAGCTTAAGGGACAGCTCTGGAAACACCATATATTTT	15	TRBJ1-3	TRBD1	TRBV5-5	NA
CASSAQGVYEQYF	TGTGCCAGCAGCGCGCAGGGGGTATACGAGCAGTACTTC	13	TRBJ2-7	TRBD1	TRBV12-3/TRBV12-4	NA
CASSLYGKGGDTQYF	TGTGCCAGCAGTTTATACGGGAAGGGCGGAGATACGCAGTATTTT	15	TRBJ2-3	NA	TRBV27	NA
CASSESVRVGETQYF	TGTGCCAGCAGTGAATCGGTCAGGGTAGGAGAGACCCAGTACTTC	15	TRBJ2-5	NA	TRBV6-1	NA
CASGTGRNTGELFF	TGTGCCAGCGGTACCGGACGGAACACCGGGGAGCTGTTTTTT	14	TRBJ2-2	NA	TRBV28	NA
CASRWGLLSRGSPLHF	TGTGCCAGCAGATGGGGCCTCCTCTCTCGGGGTTCACCCCTCCACTTT	16	TRBJ1-6	NA	TRBV7-2	NA
CASAGRGRGDSPPQHF	TGTGCCAGCGCGGGTCGGGGAAGGGGTGATAGTCCGCCCCAGCATTTT	16	TRBJ1-5	NA	TRBV28	NA
CASSLGTGTEAFF	TGTGCCAGCAGCTTAGGAACAGGGACTGAAGCTTTCTTT	13	TRBJ1-1	NA	TRBV11-3	NA
CASNKLGSGNTIYF	TGTGCCAGCAACAAGTTAGGGTCTGGAAACACCATATATTTT	14	TRBJ1-3	NA	TRBV11-2	NA
CASSYQGNTEAFF	TGTGCCAGCAGTTACCAAGGTAACACTGAAGCTTTCTTT	13	TRBJ1-1	NA	TRBV6-6	NA
CSASPSTEAFF	TGCAGTGCTAGCCCCAGCACTGAAGCTTTCTTT	11	TRBJ1-1	NA	TRBV20-1	NA
CASSEEWGGDRVNTEAFF	TGTGCCAGCAGTGAAGAATGGGGTGGGGACAGGGTGAACACTGAAGCTTTCTTT	18	TRBJ1-1	TRBD1	TRBV6-1	once
CASSLEGRPAEQFF	TGCGCCAGCAGCCTCGAAGGACGGCCCGCGGAGCAGTTCTTC	14	TRBJ2-1	NA	TRBV5-1	NA
CASSPGPLRGELFF	TGTGCCAGCAGCCCGGGACCCCTCCGCGGGGAGCTGTTTTTT	14	TRBJ2-2	NA	TRBV7-2	NA
CASTRGGGNQPQHF	TGTGCCAGTACAAGGGGAGGTGGCAATCAGCCCCAGCATTTT	14	TRBJ1-5	NA	TRBV19	NA
CASIKSYSNQPQHF	TGTGCCAGCATTAAAAGTTATAGCAATCAGCCCCAGCATTTT	14	TRBJ1-5	NA	TRBV2	NA
CASSEQDIRLASYEQYF	TGTGCCAGCAGTGAACAGGATATCAGACTAGCGTCTTACGAGCAGTACTTC	17	TRBJ2-7	TRBD2	TRBV6-1	NA
CASRVGVSGVLGEQYF	TGTGCCAGCAGAGTTGGAGTCTCGGGGGTCTTGGGCGAGCAGTACTTC	16	TRBJ2-7	NA	TRBV7-9	NA
CASSYSGSSSEQYF	TGTGCCAGCAGCTACAGCGGGTCGTCGAGTGAGCAGTACTTC	14	TRBJ2-7	NA	TRBV5-6	NA
CASTRAGASYYGYTF	TGTGCCAGCACGAGGGCGGGGGCGAGCTACTATGGCTACACCTTC	15	TRBJ1-2	NA	TRBV6-5	NA
CASRSRGEAFF	TGTGCCAGCAGATCCCGAGGAGAAGCTTTCTTT	11	TRBJ1-1	NA	TRBV6-5	NA
CASSLSAGQGFSYNSPLHF	TGTGCCAGCAGTTTATCTGCCGGACAGGGGTTCTCCTATAATTCACCCCTCCACTTT	19	TRBJ1-6	TRBD1	TRBV27	NA
CASSKVNRLNEKLFF	TGTGCCAGCAGCAAAGTCAACAGGCTTAATGAAAAACTGTTTTTT	15	TRBJ1-4	NA	TRBV21-1	NA
CASSVGGRATNEKLFF	TGTGCCAGCAGCGTAGGGGGGAGGGCAACTAATGAAAAACTGTTTTTT	16	TRBJ1-4	NA	TRBV9	NA
CASSYSGAWQETQYF	TGCGCCAGCAGCTATTCGGGAGCGTGGCAAGAGACCCAGTACTTC	15	TRBJ2-5	NA	TRBV5-1	NA
CASSLGSHDGYTF	TGTGCCAGCAGCTTGGGCAGCCACGATGGCTACACCTTC	13	TRBJ1-2	NA	TRBV7-2	NA
CASSPEERESPYEQYF	TGTGCCAGCAGTCCCGAGGAGCGGGAGAGTCCCTACGAGCAGTACTTC	16	TRBJ2-7	TRBD2	TRBV27	NA
CASSDQGSYQPQHF	TGTGCCAGCAGTGATCAGGGCAGTTATCAGCCCCAGCATTTT	14	TRBJ1-5	NA	TRBV2	NA
CASSLTAGVVDTQYF	TGTGCCAGCAGTTTGACGGCGGGAGTTGTAGATACGCAGTATTTT	15	TRBJ2-3	TRBD2	TRBV28	once
CASSLAPSGGYRNEQFF	TGTGCCAGCAGCTTAGCTCCTAGCGGGGGGTATCGCAATGAGCAGTTCTTC	17	TRBJ2-1	TRBD2	TRBV7-8	NA
CASSSIPPYGYTF	TGTGCCAGCAGCTCTATCCCACCATATGGCTACACCTTC	13	TRBJ1-2	NA	TRBV6-5	NA
CASSYSSAGGGDEQYF	TGTGCCAGCAGTTACTCAAGCGCAGGGGGGGGTGACGAGCAGTACTTC	16	TRBJ2-7	NA	TRBV6-5	NA